This TCR beta chain comes out of a study of Ad26.COV2.S vaccination and SARS-CoV-2 variants (dated by TCRdb to the early 2020s). In terms of the full investigation: Vaccine-arm donors came from COV1001, a multicentre, randomized, double-blind, placebo-controlled phase I-IIa trial of Ad26.COV2.S in healthy adults. Blinding of investigators to trial group allocation was maintained during experiments and outcome assessment. The specificity and breadth of SARS-CoV-2-reactive T cell receptors after Ad26.COV2.S vaccination were assessed by TCRbeta repertoire sequencing. A total of 32 samples were included in the TCR-sequenced set, comprising some 20 Ad26.COV2.S vaccine recipients, 5 placebo recipients and 8 SARS-CoV-2 convalescent individuals. Ad26.COV2.S was administered intramuscularly at a dose of 5x10^10 or 1x10^11 viral particles, either as one shot or as two shots given 56 days apart. Participants in the trial were split at random into five groups of five each, receiving low-dose or high-dose Ad26.COV2.S once or twice, or else placebo on both occasions.

The investigation overall reported the following: The study was not powered to compare responses between vaccine doses or regimens. Vaccine and placebo recipients had similar non-spike TCR breadth, a finding consistent with the vaccine containing only spike. Higher spike-specific TCR breadth was observed in Ad26.COV2.S recipients than in placebo recipients (P = 0.0014). According to the authors, total T cell responses may have been underestimated by the TCR breadth and depth analyses. Substantial breadth of spike-specific CD8+ and CD4+ T cell responses was reported after vaccination.

In the paper's terms, the treatment or condition label means: some 20 received Ad26.COV2.S at low or high dose, single or two shots; 5 received placebo; per-sample allocation not given. Repertoires of vaccine and placebo recipients were sequenced from samples collected on day 63 after the first injection. Cohort 1b enrolled 25 to 30 adults aged 18-55 years at a single site in Boston, USA, between 29 July and 7 August 2020. Ad26.COV2.S was a replication-incompetent adenovirus type 26 vector expressing a prefusion-stabilized SARS-CoV-2 spike protein from the original Wuhan strain. Notes on this clone: The antigen it binds to is not known. No much larger clone is present one base from it, and per-base qualities are unavailable.

TCRbeta CDR3 regions were sequenced with the immunoSEQ Assay. After extraction, genomic DNA underwent amplification by bias-controlled multiplex PCR, followed by high-throughput sequencing. From the authors' description of their analysis: To quantify the absolute abundance of every unique TCRbeta CDR3 region, sequences were collapsed and filtered. Usable DNA was measured by amplifying reference genes present in all nucleated cells, and TCRbeta template counts were normalized to that usable DNA to estimate T cell fraction. Repertoire TCRs were annotated as SARS-CoV-2-specific by exact matching of V gene, CDR3 amino acid sequence and J gene to a known reactive TCR set. The reference SARS-CoV-2 TCR set came from MIRA and was filtered for enrichment in COVID-19-positive ImmuneCODE repertoires, removing public or cross-reactive TCRs. Based on the MIRA antigens, annotated TCRs were further analysed at the level of specific ORF or position within ORF. Breadth was defined as annotated unique rearrangements over total unique productive rearrangements; depth was the summed frequency of those rearrangements. TCR breadth was compared between groups using two-sided Wilcoxon rank-sum tests. Imported from immuneACCESS, the table was reduced by TCRdb to in-frame sequences with V and J called. These copies leave out some clones; in studies compared against another copy, an unresolved V gene accounts for under half, and the cause of the remainder is not known. V, J and clone size are those of that table, while D and trimming were read from the DNA. The table for this sample lists 200,000 to 300,000 clones; 88% of them were counted only once. The ten largest clonotypes hold about 10% of the sample.

The sequence came from a person between 18 and 65 years old who received the Ad26.COV2.S COVID-19 vaccine or a placebo. The specimen was peripheral blood, collected in a trial of Ad26.COV2.S vaccine versus placebo.

The nucleotides read TGTGCCAGCAGCGTAGGGGCGTACGGATTCACAGATACGCAGTATTTT. The resulting protein is CASSVGAYGFTDTQYF. The V and J genes are TRBV9 and TRBJ2-3; there is no confident call for the D gene. The germline V gene gives CDR1 as SGDLS and CDR2 as YYNGEE. V is pared back by 0 bases and J by 2 bases, with 13 bases lying between the germline termini. There are 16 amino acids in the CDR3, from cysteine to phenylalanine inclusive. The entry retains the CDR3 DNA only, 48 bases that are in frame from base 1.